The 10 T cell receptor beta chains below were found in one sample sequenced in a study of Graves' ophthalmopathy and Graves' hyperthyroidism. Using RNA transcripts, the TCR beta CDR3 regions were amplified. Investigators did first-round RT-PCR with HTBI primers, then second-round multiplex PCR. TCRdb re-called the multiplex PCR reads with MiXCR, one entry per CDR3 protein. The data hold under 400,000 distinct CDR3 sequences, with roughly 17% observed a single time. Sample: peripheral blood. These receptors all stem from an adult man with Graves' ophthalmopathy.

The sample holds many counts of this clonotype. V and J are TRBV20-1 and TRBJ1-6, with TRBD1 as a possible D gene (5 bases). Germline loops: CDR1 DFQATT, CDR2 SNEGSKA (reference sequence). This CDR3 comprises 13 residues. V dropped 4 bases and J dropped 7 bases, with 11 bases sitting between them. The CDR3 sequence: CSAIGTENSPLHF. The CDR3 nucleotides read TGCAGTGCTATCGGGACCGAGAATTCACCCCTCCACTTT.

At least ten counts were recorded for this clonotype. The rearrangement joins TRBV24-1 to TRBJ2-7; maybe TRBD2 (6 bases). CDR1 and CDR2 (germline): KGHDR, SFDVKD. The CDR3 length is 13 residues. Trimming left V 4 bases short and J 5 bases short, with 11 bases between. The CDR3 is CATSEGGSDEQYF. CDR3 nucleotide sequence: TGTGCCACCAGTGAGGGGGGATCCGACGAGCAGTACTTC.

In its sample, this clonotype was seen many times. The chain is built from TRBV10-2 and TRBJ2-7, with 9 nucleotides matching TRBD2. The trim removed 7 bases at V and 0 bases at J, leaving 4 bases unmatched. The germline V gene encodes CDR1 WSHSY and CDR2 SAAADI. CDR3 length: 14 amino acids. The chain's CDR3 is CASTLAGSSYEQYF. CDR3 DNA: TGCGCCAGCACCCTAGCGGGGAGCTCCTACGAGCAGTACTTC.

This clonotype has ten or more counts. The chain is built from TRBV11-2 and TRBJ2-2, with D possibly matching TRBD2 (5 bases). In germline, CDR1 is SGHAT, CDR2 FQNNGV. CDR3 length: 17 amino acids. The V and J ends lost 5 bases and 5 bases respectively, with 21 bases between them. CDR3 in amino acids: CASSPVSGNVRTGELFF. The CDR3 DNA is TGTGCCAGCAGCCCGGTGTCGGGGAATGTTAGGACCGGGGAGCTGTTTTTT. Full variable domain (rest looked up from reference TRBV11-2 and TRBJ2-2): EAGVAQSPRYKIIEKRQSVAFWCNPISGHATLYWYQQILGQGPKLLIQFQNNGVVDDSQLPKDRFSAERLKGVDSTLKIQPAKLEDSAVYLCASSPVSGNVRTGELFFGEGSRLTVL.

This clonotype was picked up many times. The chain joins TRBV6-5 to TRBJ2-3; D is uncertain. Germline V gene lookup returns CDR1 MNHEY and CDR2 SVGAGI. The CDR3 loop spans 12 amino acids. Trimming stripped 5 bases from V and 6 bases from J, with 9 bases between. CDR3 loop: CASSLSSDTQYF. The CDR3 coding sequence is TGTGCCAGCAGTCTTTCGTCGGATACGCAGTATTTT.

In this sample, this clonotype turned up many times. This chain joins TRBV6-1 and TRBJ2-7, with 8 bases fitting TRBD2. The CDR3 is 14 amino acids. With V trimmed by 8 bases and J by 3 bases, 9 bases remained unmatched. Germline values: CDR1 MNHNS, CDR2 SASEGT. The CDR3 sequence: CASGTGGGYYEQYF. For the CDR3, the DNA is TGTGCCAGCGGCACGGGGGGGGGATACTACGAGCAGTACTTC.

This clonotype was detected many times. The chain couples TRBV6-2 or TRBV6-3 to TRBJ1-5, with D unclear. There are 15 residues in the CDR3. Germline CDR1 is MNHEY and CDR2 is SVGEGT. V lost 3 bases to trimming and J lost 5 bases, with 14 bases between them. In nucleotides, the CDR3 is TGTGCCAGCAGTTATCGGCGATATGGGGATCAGCCCCAGCATTTT. This gives the protein CASSYRRYGDQPQHF.

This chain connects TRBV7-8 to TRBJ1-2; D uncertain. The germline gives CDR1 SGHVS, CDR2 FQNEAQ. This CDR3 spans 15 amino acids. Trimming pared 1 base from V and 0 bases from J, leaving 9 bases between. CDR3 in amino acids: CASSLVGGPNYGYTF. The CDR3 bases are TGTGCCAGCAGCTTAGTGGGCGGACCTAACTATGGCTACACCTTC.

This clonotype occurred many times. As DNA, the CDR3 is TGTGCCACCAGCAGGACAGGGGAAGAGACCCAGTACTTC. This gives the protein CATSRTGEETQYF. The genes are TRBV24-1 and TRBJ2-5; TRBD1 matches 9 bases. The CDR3 contains 13 residues. The ends lost 7 bases at V and 3 bases at J; junction bases unmatched: 2. From germline, CDR1 is KGHDR and CDR2 SFDVKD.

This clonotype occurred many times. This rearrangement joins TRBV20-1 to TRBJ2-3; TRBD2 matches at 8 bases. The CDR3 covers 12 residues. Looked up from germline, CDR1 is DFQATT and CDR2 is SNEGSKA (reference sequence). V lost 3 bases to trimming and J lost 13 bases; unmatched junction nucleotides: 9. CDR3 DNA: TGCAGTGCTAGCGGGCTAGCGGGCTGGGAGTATTTT. This sequence encodes CSASGLAGWEYF.